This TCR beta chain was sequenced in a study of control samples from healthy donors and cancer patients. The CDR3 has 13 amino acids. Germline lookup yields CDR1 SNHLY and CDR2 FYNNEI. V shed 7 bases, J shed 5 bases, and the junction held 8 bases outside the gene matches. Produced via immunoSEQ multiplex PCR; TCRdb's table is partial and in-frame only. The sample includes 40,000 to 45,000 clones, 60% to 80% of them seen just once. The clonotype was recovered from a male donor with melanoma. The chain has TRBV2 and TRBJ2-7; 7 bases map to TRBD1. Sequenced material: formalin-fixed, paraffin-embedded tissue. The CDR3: CASKRTGPHEQYF. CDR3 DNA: TGTGCCAGCAAACGGACAGGCCCCCACGAGCAGTACTTC.